These 17 T cell receptor beta chains were sequenced from one sample in a study of CD4 T cells in relation to SARS-CoV-2 and coronaviruses. TCRdb's table, derived via immunoSEQ multiplex PCR, lists solely in-frame clones and lacks some. This table has 20,000 or so clones, 75% to 85% appearing once. No cognate antigen is known for these TCRs. Before the COVID-19 pandemic, during about 2011-2019, CD4+ T cells were taken from unexposed donors. CD4+ T cells were isolated from the cells after around 10 days of culture. Sequencing input: CD4+ T cells from PBMCs, cultured in vitro. All receptors come from a human donor in good health.

This chain joins TRBV28 and TRBJ2-1; D not certain. This CDR3 has 16 amino acids. Trimming cost V 3 bases and J 7 bases, with 19 bases left between them. Germline CDR1 and CDR2: MDHEN and SYDVKM. CDR3: CASSFREWAGGNEQFF. The CDR3 region has the DNA TGTGCCAGCAGTTTCCGCGAGTGGGCAGGTGGAAATGAGCAGTTCTTC.

The V gene is TRBV5-4, the J gene TRBJ2-7; TRBD1 is a possible D gene (5 bases). The germline V and J ends were trimmed by 3 bases and 0 bases, with 16 bases remaining between them. The CDR3 spans 16 residues. CDR1 is SGHNT, CDR2 YYREEE, per germline (reference sequence). In DNA form, the CDR3 reads TGTGCCAGCAGCTCCGCCCAGGACATCCTCTCCTACGAGCAGTACTTC. Translating gives CASSSAQDILSYEQYF. The whole variable domain, filled in from reference TRBV5-4 and TRBJ2-7, reads ETGVTQSPTHLIKTRGQQVTLRCSSQSGHNTVSWYQQALGQGPQFIFQYYREEENGRGNFPPRFSGLQFPNYSSELNVNALELDDSALYLCASSSAQDILSYEQYFGPGTRLTVT.

This sequence joins TRBV19 and TRBJ1-4; maybe TRBD1 (5 bases). The CDR3 length is 15 residues. Germline CDR1 and CDR2: LNHDA and SQIVND (reference sequence). Trimming pared 10 bases from V and 0 bases from J, leaving 15 bases between. For the CDR3, the DNA is TGTGCCACCTCGGGGGGTCCCCCAACTAATGAAAAACTGTTTTTT. Its translation is CATSGGPPTNEKLFF. The variable domain in full, completed from reference TRBV19 and TRBJ1-4, reads DGGITQSPKYLFRKEGQNVTLSCEQNLNHDAMYWYRQDPGQGLRLIYYSQIVNDFQKGDIAEGYSVSREKKESFPLTVTSAQKNPTAFYLCATSGGPPTNEKLFFGSGTQLSVL.

This clone occurred once. The chain uses TRBV5-4 and TRBJ1-1, with 8 bases aligning to TRBD1. V shed 5 bases, J shed 0 bases, and the junction held 6 bases outside the gene matches. The CDR3 covers 15 residues. Germline V lookup: CDR1 SGHNT, CDR2 YYREEE (reference sequence). The DNA for the CDR3 is TGTGCCAGCAGACGCCCGGGACAGGTGAACACTGAAGCTTTCTTT. Its protein is CASRRPGQVNTEAFF.

This chain connects TRBV7-8 to TRBJ1-5; maybe TRBD1 (6 bases). This CDR3 is 16 amino acids long. V lost 0 bases, J lost 5 bases, and 14 bases lay in between. Germline V gives CDR1 SGHVS, CDR2 FQNEAQ. CDR3: CASSLAWGRGDQPQHF. The CDR3 DNA reads as TGTGCCAGCAGCTTAGCGTGGGGAAGGGGGGATCAGCCCCAGCATTTT.

The chain links TRBV7-9 to TRBJ2-7; D could derive from TRBD1 or TRBD2 (6 bases each). V lost 1 base, J lost 0 bases, and 10 bases lay in between. Germline-derived CDR1 and CDR2 are SEHNR and FQNEAQ (reference sequence). The CDR3 spans 15 residues. The CDR3 protein is CASSLDGGFSYEQYF. Written as DNA, the CDR3 is TGTGCCAGCAGCTTAGACGGGGGCTTCTCCTACGAGCAGTACTTC. Combining the CDR3 with reference TRBV7-9 and TRBJ2-7 gives the whole variable domain DTGVSQNPRHKITKRGQNVTFRCDPISEHNRLYWYRQTLGQGPEFLTYFQNEAQLEKSRLLSDRFSAERPKGSFSTLEIQRTEQGDSAMYLCASSLDGGFSYEQYFGPGTRLTVT.

The J gene is TRBJ1-3, the V gene TRBV6-1; perhaps TRBD1 as D (6 bases). The CDR3 contains 15 residues. Germline CDR1 and CDR2: MNHNS and SASEGT. The V end was cut by 2 bases, the J end by 3 bases, with 11 bases between. CDR3 nucleotide sequence: TGTGCCAGCAGTGAACCAGGGGTAATTGGAAACACCATATATTTT. This sequence encodes CASSEPGVIGNTIYF.

The chain has TRBV7-2 and TRBJ2-3; D remains unclear. Germline CDR1 reads SGHTA; CDR2 reads FQGNSA. V lost 2 bases and J 6 bases, leaving 12 bases between the germline ends. This CDR3 spans 14 amino acids. The CDR3 spells CASSLSTHKDTQYF. Written as DNA, the CDR3 is TGTGCCAGCAGCTTAAGTACGCACAAGGATACGCAGTATTTT.

The chain uses TRBV5-5 and TRBJ1-5; 8 nucleotides align to TRBD1. The V and J ends lost 2 bases and 5 bases, in that order; junction bases with no gene match: 0. The CDR3 consists of 13 residues. Germline V lookup: CDR1 SGHKS, CDR2 YYEKEE (reference sequence). CDR3 nucleotide sequence: TGTGCCAGCAGCTTACAGGGGGATCAGCCCCAGCATTTT. Translated, it gives CASSLQGDQPQHF.

The genes are TRBV3-1 (or the pseudogene TRBV3-2) and TRBJ2-7; weak D call: TRBD1 (7 bases). CDR3 length: 17 residues. V was pared by 3 bases and J by 4 bases, with 22 bases between. Germline values: CDR1 LGHDT, CDR2 YNNKEL (reference sequence). The DNA for the CDR3 is TGTGCCAGCAGCCACGGAGGGGGCGGGTTGGGGCAATACGAGCAGTACTTC. Translated, it gives CASSHGGGGLGQYEQYF.

The rearrangement uses TRBV7-2 and TRBJ1-6; possible D gene TRBD1, 5 bases. CDR3 size: 13 residues. Germline lookup yields CDR1 SGHTA and CDR2 FQGNSA. The V gene lost 6 bases and the J gene lost 10 bases, with 13 bases spanning the gap. CDR3 sequence (DNA): TGTGCCAGCAGGGGCGGGGGTTACTCACCCCTCCACTTT. Amino acid sequence: CASRGGGYSPLHF.

The chain joins TRBV7-2 to TRBJ1-4; 9 bases map to TRBD1. With V trimmed by 3 bases and J by 5 bases, 1 base remained unmatched. The length of the CDR3 is 14 residues. Germline V gene sequence: CDR1 SGHTA, CDR2 FQGNSA. The CDR3 nucleotides are TGTGCCAGCAGCTTTGACAGGGGGAATGAAAAACTGTTTTTT. It yields the protein CASSFDRGNEKLFF.

This chain connects TRBV2 to TRBJ2-5, with a weak D call TRBD2 (6 bases). From germline, CDR1 is SNHLY and CDR2 FYNNEI. Trimming took off 6 bases at V and 4 bases at J, with 12 bases between the two ends. The CDR3 totals 13 residues. This CDR3 is CASREGLAETQYF. CDR3 nucleotides: TGTGCCAGCAGGGAGGGACTGGCAGAGACCCAGTACTTC.

V and J are TRBV12-3 or TRBV12-4 and TRBJ2-7, with D perhaps being TRBD1 or TRBD2 (6 bases each). V was cut by 7 bases and J by 7 bases, with 17 bases left in between. The CDR3 is made up of 13 amino acids. The CDR3 nucleotides read TGTGCCAGCACCTCTGGGGGGCGGCAAGAGCAGTACTTC. The encoded protein is CASTSGGRQEQYF.

V gene TRBV6-2 or TRBV6-3 combines with J gene TRBJ2-7; possible D gene TRBD2, 6 bases. CDR3 size: 13 residues. V was shortened by 5 bases and J by 2 bases, with 10 bases between the two germline ends. Germline V CDR1 and CDR2: MNHEY, SVGEGT. For the CDR3, the DNA is TGTGCCAGCAGTCGAACGGGGGCCTACGAGCAGTACTTC. Encoded protein: CASSRTGAYEQYF.

The rearrangement links TRBV7-2 to TRBJ2-3; 7 nucleotides agree with TRBD1. V shed 10 bases, J shed 4 bases, and the junction held 14 bases outside the gene matches. CDR3 length: 15 amino acids. Germline V lookup: CDR1 SGHTA, CDR2 FQGNSA. Written as DNA, the CDR3 is TGTGCCACCTGGGACAGTCGCAGGTCGGCAGATACGCAGTATTTT. Its translation: CATWDSRRSADTQYF.

The chain employs TRBV30 and TRBJ2-1; 8 positions agree with TRBD2. With 3 bases clipped from V and 2 bases from J, the junction kept 3 bases outside the gene matches. The CDR3 is made up of 14 amino acids. Germline V gene sequence: CDR1 GTSNPN, CDR2 SVGIG (reference sequence). The chain's CDR3 is CAWSGRAAYNEQFF. The CDR3 nucleotides are TGTGCCTGGAGCGGGAGGGCCGCCTACAATGAGCAGTTCTTC. Supplemented by reference TRBV30 and TRBJ2-1, the full variable domain reads SQTIHQWPATLVQPVGSPLSLECTVEGTSNPNLYWYRQAAGRGLQLLFYSVGIGQISSEVPQNLSASRPQDRQFILSSKKLLLSDSGFYLCAWSGRAAYNEQFFGPGTRLTVL.